This T cell receptor beta chain appears in the sequencing data of a study of shared clonotypes between healthy human individuals. The method was immunoSEQ multiplex PCR; TCRdb's version includes in-frame clones alone and lacks a portion of them. The table has millions of clones, 90% to 95% seen once; the top ten hold 0.39%. Germline CDR1 and CDR2: SGHTS and YDEGEE. This CDR3 has 14 amino acids. After removal of 1 base from V and 0 bases from J, the junction contained 1 base not matched to a gene. V is TRBV5-8 and J is TRBJ2-7, with 7 bases matching TRBD1. The sample consisted of naive CD4+ T cells from PBMCs. Subset given: CD45RA+ positively selected. The TCR sequence derives from a man between 18 and 35 years old in good health. Some clones in this sample may be carry-over from other donors' samples. The CDR3 here is CASSLTGVSYEQYF. CDR3 coding DNA: TGTGCCAGCAGCTTGACAGGGGTCTCCTACGAGCAGTACTTC.